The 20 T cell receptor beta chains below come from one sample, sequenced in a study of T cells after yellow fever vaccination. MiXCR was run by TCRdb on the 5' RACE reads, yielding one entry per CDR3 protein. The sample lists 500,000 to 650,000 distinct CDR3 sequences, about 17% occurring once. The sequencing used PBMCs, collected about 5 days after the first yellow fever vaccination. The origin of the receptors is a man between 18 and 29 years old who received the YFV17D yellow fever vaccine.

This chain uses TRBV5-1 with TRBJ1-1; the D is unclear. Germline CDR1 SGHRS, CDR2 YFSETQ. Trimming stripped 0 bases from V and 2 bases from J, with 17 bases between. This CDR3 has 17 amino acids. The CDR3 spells CASSLARSSEDNTEAFF. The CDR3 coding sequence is TGCGCCAGCAGCTTGGCCAGGTCATCAGAAGATAACACTGAAGCTTTCTTT.

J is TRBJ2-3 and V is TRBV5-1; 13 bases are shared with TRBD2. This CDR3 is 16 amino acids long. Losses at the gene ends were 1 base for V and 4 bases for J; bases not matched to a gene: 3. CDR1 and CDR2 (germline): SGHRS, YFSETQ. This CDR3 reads CASSLTSGGAADTQYF. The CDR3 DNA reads TGCGCCAGCAGCTTGACTAGCGGGGGGGCCGCAGATACGCAGTATTTT. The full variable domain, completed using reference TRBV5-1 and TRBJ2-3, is KAGVTQTPRYLIKTRGQQVTLSCSPISGHRSVSWYQQTPGQGLQFLFEYFSETQRNKGNFPGRFSGRQFSNSRSEMNVSTLELGDSALYLCASSLTSGGAADTQYFGPGTRLTVL.

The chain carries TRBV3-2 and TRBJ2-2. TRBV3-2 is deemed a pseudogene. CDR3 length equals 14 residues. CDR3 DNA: TGTGCCAGCAGCCTCCGGAGCGTCCCCGGGGAGCTGTTTTTT. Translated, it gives CASSLRSVPGELFF.

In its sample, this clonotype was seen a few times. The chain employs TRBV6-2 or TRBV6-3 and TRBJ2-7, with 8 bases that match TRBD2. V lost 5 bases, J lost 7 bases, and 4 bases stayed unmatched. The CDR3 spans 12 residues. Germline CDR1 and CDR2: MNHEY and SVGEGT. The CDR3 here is CASSRLASEQYF. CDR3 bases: TGTGCCAGCAGTCGACTAGCGAGTGAGCAGTACTTC.

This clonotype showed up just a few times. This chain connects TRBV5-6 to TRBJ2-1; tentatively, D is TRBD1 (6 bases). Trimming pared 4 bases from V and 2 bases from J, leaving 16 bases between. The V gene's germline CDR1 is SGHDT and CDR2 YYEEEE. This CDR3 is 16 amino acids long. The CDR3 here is CASSPQTGSTYNEQFF. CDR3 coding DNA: TGTGCCAGCAGCCCCCAGACAGGCAGTACCTACAATGAGCAGTTCTTC.

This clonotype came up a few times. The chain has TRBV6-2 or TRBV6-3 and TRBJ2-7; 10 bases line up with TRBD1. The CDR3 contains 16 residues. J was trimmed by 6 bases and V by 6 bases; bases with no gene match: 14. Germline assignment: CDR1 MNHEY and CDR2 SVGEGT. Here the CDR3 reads CASSRIPGQGPPEQYF. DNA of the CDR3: TGTGCCAGCAGCCGAATCCCGGGACAGGGGCCTCCCGAGCAGTACTTC.

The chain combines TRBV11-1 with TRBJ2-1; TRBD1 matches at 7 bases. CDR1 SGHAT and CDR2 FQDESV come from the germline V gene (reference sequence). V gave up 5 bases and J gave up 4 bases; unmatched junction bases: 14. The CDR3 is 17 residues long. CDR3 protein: CASSPHRGQSPYNEQFF. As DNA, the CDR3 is TGTGCCAGCAGCCCTCACAGGGGCCAATCCCCATACAATGAGCAGTTCTTC. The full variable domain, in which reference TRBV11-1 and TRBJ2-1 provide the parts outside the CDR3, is EAEVAQSPRYKITEKSQAVAFWCDPISGHATLYWYRQILGQGPELLVQFQDESVVDDSQLPKDRFSAERLKGVDSTLKIQPAELGDSAMYLCASSPHRGQSPYNEQFFGPGTRLTVL.

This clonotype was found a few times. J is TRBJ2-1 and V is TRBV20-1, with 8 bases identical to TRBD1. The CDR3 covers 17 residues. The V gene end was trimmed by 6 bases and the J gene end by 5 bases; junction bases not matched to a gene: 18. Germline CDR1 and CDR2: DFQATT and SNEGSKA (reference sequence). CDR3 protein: CSAKTVVTGVNHNEQFF. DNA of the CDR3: TGCAGTGCGAAAACGGTGGTGACAGGGGTCAACCACAATGAGCAGTTCTTC.

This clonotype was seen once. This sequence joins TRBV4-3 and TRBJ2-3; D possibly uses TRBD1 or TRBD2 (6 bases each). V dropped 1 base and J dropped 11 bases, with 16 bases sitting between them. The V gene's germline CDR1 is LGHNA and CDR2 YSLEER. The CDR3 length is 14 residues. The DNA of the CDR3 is TGCGCCAGCAGCCAAGGAGACGGAGGGGGGTTGCAGTATTTT. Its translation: CASSQGDGGGLQYF.

DNA for the CDR3: TGTGCCAGCAGCTTACAGGGGGGGGCATTCTACGAGCAGTACGTC. Its protein product is CASSLQGGAFYEQYV. J is TRBJ2-7 and V is TRBV7-2, with D perhaps TRBD1 or TRBD2 (7 bases each). Trimming cost V 2 bases and J 3 bases, with 14 bases left between them. Germline loops: CDR1 SGHTA, CDR2 FQGNSA. CDR3 size: 15 residues.

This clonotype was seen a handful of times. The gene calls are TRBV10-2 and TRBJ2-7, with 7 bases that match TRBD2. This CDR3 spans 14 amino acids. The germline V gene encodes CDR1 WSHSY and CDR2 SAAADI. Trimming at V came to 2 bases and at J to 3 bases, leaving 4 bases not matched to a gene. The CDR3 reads CASSEAGLGYEQYF. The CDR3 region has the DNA TGCGCCAGCAGTGAGGCTGGACTAGGCTACGAGCAGTACTTC.

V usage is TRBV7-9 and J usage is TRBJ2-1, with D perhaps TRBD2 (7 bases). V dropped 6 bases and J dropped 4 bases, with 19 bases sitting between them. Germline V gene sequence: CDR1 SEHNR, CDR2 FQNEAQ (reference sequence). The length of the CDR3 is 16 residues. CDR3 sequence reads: CASSPAAGAAYNEQFF. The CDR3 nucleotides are TGTGCCAGCAGTCCCGCGGCGGGGGCCGCGTACAATGAGCAGTTCTTC.

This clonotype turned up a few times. The CDR3 region is CSVGGEGDTQYF. DNA of the CDR3: TGCAGCGTTGGTGGGGAGGGAGATACGCAGTATTTT. The chain combines TRBV29-1 with TRBJ2-3; TRBD2 matches at 7 bases. With V trimmed by 4 bases and J by 5 bases, 3 bases remained unmatched. The CDR3 has 12 residues. Germline V lookup: CDR1 SQVTM, CDR2 ANQGSEA.

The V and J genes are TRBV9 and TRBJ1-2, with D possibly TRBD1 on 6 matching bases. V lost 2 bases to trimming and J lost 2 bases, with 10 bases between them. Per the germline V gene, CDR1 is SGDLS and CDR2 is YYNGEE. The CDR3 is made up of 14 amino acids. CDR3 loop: CASSVSRGNYGYTF. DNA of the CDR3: TGTGCCAGCAGCGTCAGCAGGGGAAACTATGGCTACACCTTC.

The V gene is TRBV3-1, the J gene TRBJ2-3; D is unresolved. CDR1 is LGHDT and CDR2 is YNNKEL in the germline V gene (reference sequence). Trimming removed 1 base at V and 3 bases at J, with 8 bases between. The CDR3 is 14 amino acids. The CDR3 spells CASSQAAQTDTQYF. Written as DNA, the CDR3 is TGTGCCAGCAGCCAAGCGGCGCAGACAGATACGCAGTATTTT.

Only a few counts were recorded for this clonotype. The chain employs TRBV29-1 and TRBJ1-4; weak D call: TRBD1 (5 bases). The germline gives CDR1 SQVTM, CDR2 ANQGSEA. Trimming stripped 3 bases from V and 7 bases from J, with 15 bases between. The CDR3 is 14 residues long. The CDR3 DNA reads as TGCAGCGTTGACGCCGGGTTGAGGGGTGAAAAACTGTTTTTT. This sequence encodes CSVDAGLRGEKLFF.

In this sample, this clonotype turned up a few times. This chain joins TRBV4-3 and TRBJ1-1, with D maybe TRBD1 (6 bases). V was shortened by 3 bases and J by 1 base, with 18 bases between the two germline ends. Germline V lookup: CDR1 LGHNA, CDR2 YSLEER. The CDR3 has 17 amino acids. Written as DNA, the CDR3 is TGCGCCAGCAGCCATAACAGGGCCATGAACCGGAACACTGAAGCTTTCTTT. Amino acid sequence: CASSHNRAMNRNTEAFF.

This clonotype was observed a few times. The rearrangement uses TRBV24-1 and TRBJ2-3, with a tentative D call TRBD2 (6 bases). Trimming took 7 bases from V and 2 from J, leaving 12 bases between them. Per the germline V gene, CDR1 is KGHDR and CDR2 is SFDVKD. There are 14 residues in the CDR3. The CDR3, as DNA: TGTGCCACCAGCCTCGGGGGACCCACAGATACGCAGTATTTT. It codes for CATSLGGPTDTQYF.

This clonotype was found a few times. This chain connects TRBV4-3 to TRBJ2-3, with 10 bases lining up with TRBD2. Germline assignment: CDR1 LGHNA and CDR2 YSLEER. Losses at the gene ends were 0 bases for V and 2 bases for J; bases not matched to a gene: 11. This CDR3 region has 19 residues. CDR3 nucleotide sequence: TGCGCCAGCAGCCAAGATGCCCCAGCTAGCGGGGGCTACACAGATACGCAGTATTTT. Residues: CASSQDAPASGGYTDTQYF.

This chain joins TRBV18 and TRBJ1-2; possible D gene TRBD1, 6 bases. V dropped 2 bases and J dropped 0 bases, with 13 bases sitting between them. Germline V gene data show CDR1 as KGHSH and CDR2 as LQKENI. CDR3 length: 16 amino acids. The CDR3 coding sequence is TGTGCCAGCTCACCAGGGACAAGAGGTTCTAACTATGGCTACACCTTC. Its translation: CASSPGTRGSNYGYTF.